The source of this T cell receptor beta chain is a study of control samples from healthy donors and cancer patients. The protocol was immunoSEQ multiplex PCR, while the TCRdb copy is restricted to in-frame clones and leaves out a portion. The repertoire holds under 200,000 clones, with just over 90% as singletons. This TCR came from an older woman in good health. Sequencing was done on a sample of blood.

The CDR3 sequence is CASSPSGGYNQPQHF. In nucleotides, the CDR3 is TGTGCCAGCAGCCCTTCGGGGGGGTACAATCAGCCCCAGCATTTT. This chain joins TRBV2 and TRBJ1-5, with D possibly matching TRBD1 (5 bases). The CDR3 contains 15 residues. CDR1 SNHLY and CDR2 FYNNEI come from the germline V gene. Trimming took off 6 bases at V and 3 bases at J, with 15 bases between the two ends.